A selection of T cell receptor beta chains follows, all from one sample in a study of human T cells and chemical hapten exposure. TCRdb reprocessed the RACE reads via MiXCR and lists one record per CDR3 protein. The table includes just over 350,000 distinct CDR3 sequences, more than 5% detected once. This material consisted of whole blood, taken in connection with sensitization to the hapten diphenylcyclopropenone (DPC). The receptors come from a woman between 18 and 29 years old with alopecia areata. Some clones in this sample may be carry-over from other donors' samples. CDR3s include the opening cysteine and the closing phenylalanine or tryptophan. Fields, in order: D gene, clone size, J gene, V gene, CDR3 protein, CDR3 DNA. The D gene is left open where the match is weak. Expanded clones are given a class, and other clones once, few, many or no size at all.

d_call: TRBD2
clone_size: many
j_call: TRBJ2-5
v_call: TRBV7-2
cdr3_aa: CASSSGLAGGLFLQETQYF
cdr3_nt: TGTGCCAGCAGCTCAGGACTAGCGGGGGGGCTTTTCCTCCAAGAGACCCAGTACTTC

d_call: .
clone_size: .
j_call: TRBJ2-7
v_call: TRBV7-2
cdr3_aa: CASSLNPGAIYEQYF
cdr3_nt: TGTGCCAGCAGCTTAAACCCGGGTGCGATCTACGAGCAGTACTTC

d_call: TRBD1
clone_size: .
j_call: TRBJ2-1
v_call: TRBV4-2
cdr3_aa: CASSQEDRGLLNEQFF
cdr3_nt: TGTGCCAGCAGCCAAGAGGACAGGGGGCTTCTCAATGAGCAGTTCTTC

d_call: TRBD1
clone_size: few
j_call: TRBJ1-2
v_call: TRBV7-8
cdr3_aa: CASSAGTGPYGYTF
cdr3_nt: TGTGCCAGCAGCGCGGGGACAGGCCCCTATGGCTACACCTTC

d_call: TRBD2
clone_size: .
j_call: TRBJ2-3
v_call: TRBV13
cdr3_aa: CASSPGLAGDTSNTQYF
cdr3_nt: TGTGCCAGCAGCCCCGGACTAGCGGGGGATACAAGCAATACGCAGTATTTT

d_call: TRBD2
clone_size: many
j_call: TRBJ2-3
v_call: TRBV6-2/TRBV6-3
cdr3_aa: CASSYRGADTQYF
cdr3_nt: TGTGCCAGCAGTTACCGGGGGGCAGATACGCAGTATTTT

d_call: .
clone_size: .
j_call: TRBJ2-3
v_call: TRBV29-1
cdr3_aa: CSVVGGATDTQYF
cdr3_nt: TGCAGCGTTGTTGGCGGGGCGACAGATACGCAGTATTTT

d_call: .
clone_size: few
j_call: TRBJ1-5
v_call: TRBV28
cdr3_aa: CASSPNQPQHF
cdr3_nt: TGTGCCAGCAGCCCAAATCAGCCCCAGCATTTT

d_call: TRBD2
clone_size: few
j_call: TRBJ2-1
v_call: TRBV20-1
cdr3_aa: CSGGGRGSFNEQFF
cdr3_nt: TGCAGTGGGGGGGGACGAGGAAGTTTCAATGAGCAGTTCTTC

d_call: .
clone_size: few
j_call: TRBJ2-3
v_call: TRBV7-9
cdr3_aa: CASGEGTDTQYF
cdr3_nt: TGTGCCAGCGGAGAGGGTACAGATACGCAGTATTTT

d_call: .
clone_size: many
j_call: TRBJ1-2
v_call: TRBV14
cdr3_aa: CASSQGGAGGYTF
cdr3_nt: TGTGCCAGCAGCCAAGGAGGCGCAGGTGGCTACACCTTC

d_call: TRBD2
clone_size: .
j_call: TRBJ2-1
v_call: TRBV19
cdr3_aa: CASSIQRGGNEQFF
cdr3_nt: TGTGCCAGTAGTATTCAACGGGGGGGCAATGAGCAGTTCTTC

d_call: .
clone_size: many
j_call: TRBJ2-4
v_call: TRBV5-1
cdr3_aa: CASRPHKLAKNIQYF
cdr3_nt: TGCGCCAGCAGGCCCCATAAGCTAGCCAAAAACATTCAGTACTTC

d_call: TRBD1
clone_size: few
j_call: TRBJ2-5
v_call: TRBV4-3
cdr3_aa: CASSQAPGQGETQYF
cdr3_nt: TGCGCCAGCAGCCAAGCTCCGGGACAGGGTGAGACCCAGTACTTC

d_call: .
clone_size: many
j_call: TRBJ1-1
v_call: TRBV5-1
cdr3_aa: CASSLNQQGPGSTEAFF
cdr3_nt: TGCGCCAGCAGCTTGAATCAACAAGGCCCCGGGAGCACTGAAGCTTTCTTT

d_call: .
clone_size: .
j_call: TRBJ1-1
v_call: TRBV7-7
cdr3_aa: CASSPTLMNTEAFF
cdr3_nt: TGTGCTAGCAGCCCCACTCTCATGAACACTGAAGCTTTCTTT

d_call: .
clone_size: many
j_call: TRBJ1-1
v_call: TRBV29-1
cdr3_aa: CSVGGRQSNTEAFF
cdr3_nt: TGCAGCGTTGGGGGAAGACAGTCGAACACTGAAGCTTTCTTT

d_call: TRBD2
clone_size: many
j_call: TRBJ2-5
v_call: TRBV7-7
cdr3_aa: CASSPTSGGYQETQYF
cdr3_nt: TGTGCTAGCAGCCCGACTAGCGGGGGGTACCAAGAGACCCAGTACTTC

d_call: TRBD1
clone_size: few
j_call: TRBJ1-4
v_call: TRBV5-6
cdr3_aa: CASSQPGQGAEGEKLFF
cdr3_nt: TGTGCCAGCAGCCAGCCGGGACAGGGGGCTGAAGGTGAAAAACTGTTTTTT

d_call: TRBD1
clone_size: few
j_call: TRBJ2-1
v_call: TRBV5-1
cdr3_aa: CASREGTVSYNEQFF
cdr3_nt: TGCGCCAGCCGCGAGGGGACAGTCTCCTACAATGAGCAGTTCTTC

d_call: .
clone_size: .
j_call: TRBJ1-2
v_call: TRBV6-5
cdr3_aa: CASSYFLEEGGYTF
cdr3_nt: TGTGCCAGCAGTTACTTCCTCGAAGAAGGTGGCTACACCTTC

d_call: .
clone_size: few
j_call: TRBJ2-4
v_call: TRBV11-1
cdr3_aa: CASSLGRQLAKNIQYF
cdr3_nt: TGTGCCAGCAGCTTAGGGAGACAGCTAGCCAAAAACATTCAGTACTTC

d_call: TRBD2
clone_size: few
j_call: TRBJ2-1
v_call: TRBV7-3
cdr3_aa: CASSFLRGGRNEQFF
cdr3_nt: TGTGCCAGCAGCTTTCTCCGGGGGGGCCGAAATGAGCAGTTCTTC

d_call: .
clone_size: .
j_call: TRBJ2-1
v_call: TRBV12-3/TRBV12-4
cdr3_aa: CASSSVSVFNNEQFF
cdr3_nt: TGTGCCAGCAGTTCCGTATCGGTGTTTAACAATGAGCAGTTCTTC

d_call: TRBD1
clone_size: many
j_call: TRBJ2-3
v_call: TRBV20-1
cdr3_aa: CSAGRQGLTDTQYF
cdr3_nt: TGCAGTGCGGGGCGACAGGGGTTGACAGATACGCAGTATTTT